Below, 28 T cell receptor beta chains from the same sample are listed, as sequenced in a study of a mutant IDH1 vaccine in newly diagnosed glioma. No antigens are known for them. Specified time point: week 11, during vaccination. It was 300 ug of mutant IDH1 20-mer peptide that made up each vaccine dose, given with topical imiquimod. The data were produced by immunoSEQ multiplex PCR, yet TCRdb's version contains in-frame clones alone and is incomplete. The table lists about 66,000 clones, less than 85% of them singletons, with about 3.8% in the top ten. Here the sequenced sample was PBMCs, taken from a glioma patient whose treatment included an IDH1 peptide vaccine. These receptor sequences come from a man aged 30 to 39 with glioma.

This chain uses TRBV6-1 with TRBJ2-7, with a tentative D call TRBD2 (6 bases). The CDR3 runs 15 residues. The germline V and J ends were trimmed by 4 bases and 4 bases, with 17 bases remaining between them. Germline CDR1 and CDR2: MNHNS and SASEGT. The CDR3 sequence is CASSVLPGGIYEQYF. CDR3 in DNA: TGTGCCAGCAGTGTACTGCCGGGCGGGATATACGAGCAGTACTTC.

CDR3: CASGWGQLNTEAFF. CDR3 bases: TGTGCCAGCGGATGGGGACAGCTGAACACTGAAGCTTTCTTT. This chain uses TRBV7-9 with TRBJ1-1; TRBD1 agrees at 7 bases. V lost 8 bases to trimming and J lost 0 bases; unmatched junction nucleotides: 6. This CDR3 contains 14 residues. Germline V gene data show CDR1 as SEHNR and CDR2 as FQNEAQ (reference sequence).

In this sample, this clone turned up once. The chain links TRBV7-2 to TRBJ2-5; D is ambiguous. From germline, CDR1 is SGHTA and CDR2 FQGNSA. Trimming cost V 10 bases and J 5 bases, with 17 bases left between them. This CDR3 comprises 13 residues. The CDR3 protein is CATAKGVGETQYF. In DNA form, the CDR3 reads TGTGCCACGGCTAAGGGCGTAGGGGAGACCCAGTACTTC.

This chain uses TRBV9 with TRBJ2-6; a weak D match, TRBD1 (6 bases). Germline V CDR1 and CDR2: SGDLS, YYNGEE. The CDR3 length is 15 residues. V was trimmed by 3 bases and J by 2 bases, leaving 9 bases between them. CDR3 DNA: TGTGCCAGCAGCGAGAACAGGGCTGGGGCCAACGTCCTGACTTTC. Translating it yields CASSENRAGANVLTF. The full variable domain, its missing parts supplied by reference TRBV9 and TRBJ2-6, is DSGVTQTPKHLITATGQRVTLRCSPRSGDLSVYWYQQSLDQGLQFLIQYYNGEERAKGNILERFSAQQFPDLHSELNLSSLELGDSALYFCASSENRAGANVLTFGAGSRLTVL.

The rearrangement links TRBV30 to TRBJ2-5; D gene ambiguous. Trimming took 5 bases from V and 5 from J, leaving 9 bases between them. The CDR3 is 11 amino acids. Germline V gene data show CDR1 as GTSNPN and CDR2 as SVGIG (reference sequence). The CDR3, as DNA: TGTGCCTGGTCCCTGGGGGAGACCCAGTACTTC. It is translated as CAWSLGETQYF.

In its sample, this clone was seen a few times. The rearrangement joins TRBV6-1 to TRBJ2-7; 11 bases are a match to TRBD2. The length of the CDR3 is 15 residues. Germline values: CDR1 MNHNS, CDR2 SASEGT. The V gene end was trimmed by 3 bases and the J gene end by 4 bases; junction bases not matched to a gene: 5. The CDR3, as DNA: TGTGCCAGCAGTGAGGTGGGACTAGCGGCATACGAGCAGTACTTC. Amino acids: CASSEVGLAAYEQYF.

The V gene is TRBV4-2, the J gene TRBJ2-5; D gene uncertain. Trimming took off 8 bases at V and 4 bases at J, with 17 bases between the two ends. Germline V gene data show CDR1 as LGHNA and CDR2 as YNFKEQ. This CDR3 comprises 14 residues. Here the CDR3 reads CASRSHVTGETQYF. CDR3 DNA sequence: TGTGCCAGCCGGAGCCACGTGACGGGAGAGACCCAGTACTTC.

This chain links TRBV27 with TRBJ1-1, with a tentative D call TRBD1 (5 bases). The V and J ends lost 5 bases and 1 base respectively, with 11 bases between them. Germline CDR1 is MNHEY and CDR2 is SMNVEV (reference sequence). The CDR3 loop spans 14 amino acids. Here the CDR3 DNA reads TGTGCCAGCAGTGACGACAGTGAGAACACTGAAGCTTTCTTT. It is translated as CASSDDSENTEAFF.

The CDR3 here is CASSPSNSYNSPLHF. In nucleotides, the CDR3 is TGTGCCAGCAGCCCTAGTAACTCCTATAATTCACCCCTCCACTTT. The chain employs TRBV5-6 and TRBJ1-6; D is uncertain. With 4 bases removed from V and 0 bases from J, the gap between germline ends came to 8 bases. Germline V CDR1 and CDR2: SGHDT, YYEEEE. This CDR3 is 15 amino acids long.

The V gene is TRBV5-6, the J gene TRBJ2-3, with D possibly matching TRBD2 (5 bases). Germline values: CDR1 SGHDT, CDR2 YYEEEE. V was shortened by 3 bases and J by 4 bases, with 6 bases between the two germline ends. CDR3 length equals 12 residues. Here the CDR3 DNA reads TGTGCCAGCAGCTCTAGCTCAGATACGCAGTATTTT. It specifies CASSSSSDTQYF. Filled out from reference TRBV5-6 and TRBJ2-3, the complete variable domain reads DAGVTQSPTHLIKTRGQQVTLRCSPKSGHDTVSWYQQALGQGPQFIFQYYEEEERQRGNFPDRFSGHQFPNYSSELNVNALLLGDSALYLCASSSSSDTQYFGPGTRLTVL.

The chain carries TRBV7-8 and TRBJ2-5; a possible D gene is TRBD2 (6 bases). Germline values: CDR1 SGHVS, CDR2 FQNEAQ. The length of the CDR3 is 17 residues. V was trimmed by 2 bases and J by 1 base, leaving 17 bases between them. Written as DNA, the CDR3 is TGTGCCAGCAGCTTACGGCAGTCGCGGGGATTCCAAGAGACCCAGTACTTC. This sequence encodes CASSLRQSRGFQETQYF.

The V gene is TRBV6-5, the J gene TRBJ2-7; a possible D gene is TRBD2 (5 bases). CDR1 is MNHEY and CDR2 is SVGAGI in the germline V gene. V lost 4 bases, J lost 6 bases, and 10 bases lay in between. The CDR3 runs to 12 residues. The CDR3 reads CASSWSGSEQYF. In nucleotides, the CDR3 is TGTGCCAGCAGTTGGAGTGGGAGCGAGCAGTACTTC.

The chain uses TRBV28 and TRBJ1-4, with D possibly being TRBD1 (5 bases). The CDR3 covers 15 residues. The ends were cut back, 6 bases at V and 11 bases at J, with 22 bases in the middle. Germline V gene data show CDR1 as MDHEN and CDR2 as SYDVKM. CDR3 nucleotides: TGTGCCAGCAGCCGGACGGGACGGGTGATGGGGAAACTGTTTTTT. This encodes CASSRTGRVMGKLFF.

V is TRBV7-3 and J is TRBJ2-3; D is unresolved. Germline V gene lookup returns CDR1 SGHTA and CDR2 FQGTGA. Trimming took 5 bases from V and 5 from J, leaving 17 bases between them. This CDR3 is built from 15 residues. The CDR3 reads CASSRAGLEGDTQYF. CDR3 sequence (DNA): TGTGCCAGCAGCCGGGCCGGGCTAGAAGGAGATACGCAGTATTTT.

This rearrangement joins TRBV4-2 to TRBJ1-2; D is undetermined. Germline CDR1 and CDR2: LGHNA and YNFKEQ. The germline V and J ends were trimmed by 0 bases and 8 bases, with 16 bases remaining between them. The CDR3 consists of 15 residues. Written as DNA, the CDR3 is TGTGCCAGCAGCCAAGACCGAGTGGCCCGCGGGGGCTACACCTTC. Protein: CASSQDRVARGGYTF.

The rearrangement joins TRBV23-1 to TRBJ2-3, with 11 bases matching TRBD2. TRBV23-1 is placed among ORFs of uncertain function. CDR3 length: 19 amino acids. V shed 0 bases and J 4 bases; nucleotides not matched to a gene: 12. The CDR3 sequence: CASSQSSLRSGGGADTQYF. CDR3 nucleotides: TGCGCCAGCAGTCAATCGAGTCTTCGTAGCGGGGGGGGAGCAGATACGCAGTATTTT.

The genes are TRBV9 and TRBJ2-7, with 11 nucleotides matching TRBD1. Germline V lookup: CDR1 SGDLS, CDR2 YYNGEE. V was clipped by 3 bases and J by 6 bases; unmatched bases: 5. CDR3 length equals 14 residues. Written as DNA, the CDR3 is TGTGCCAGCAGCGGAGGACAGGGGGCGTTCGAGCAGTACTTC. Translated: CASSGGQGAFEQYF.

The rearrangement links TRBV7-8 to TRBJ1-3; D may be TRBD1 (5 bases). This CDR3 has 16 residues. Trimming removed 1 base from V and 0 bases from J, with 10 bases in between. Germline V gives CDR1 SGHVS, CDR2 FQNEAQ. This chain's CDR3 is CASSLVQDYSGNTIYF. DNA of the CDR3: TGTGCCAGCAGCTTAGTACAGGATTACTCTGGAAACACCATATATTTT.

The rearrangement uses TRBV19 and TRBJ2-2; D might be TRBD2 (6 bases). Germline-derived CDR1 and CDR2 are LNHDA and SQIVND (reference sequence). This CDR3 contains 15 residues. V was clipped by 5 bases and J by 0 bases, with 10 bases between them. The CDR3 DNA is TGTGCCAGTAGTCTTGCTAGCGCGAACACCGGGGAGCTGTTTTTT. Translated: CASSLASANTGELFF.

This clone appeared a single time. This chain uses TRBV7-2 with TRBJ1-3; 7 bases fit TRBD1. The CDR3 sequence is 16 residues long. Germline V gene lookup returns CDR1 SGHTA and CDR2 FQGNSA. The ends lost 4 bases at V and 4 bases at J; junction bases unmatched: 10. The CDR3 sequence is CASSSDRTGAGNTIYF. CDR3 nucleotide sequence: TGTGCCAGCAGCTCAGACAGGACAGGAGCAGGAAACACCATATATTTT.

This sequence joins TRBV7-2 and TRBJ2-7, with 7 bases identical to TRBD1. V was clipped by 5 bases and J by 2 bases; unmatched bases: 6. This CDR3 spans 14 amino acids. CDR1 and CDR2 from the germline V gene are SGHTA and FQGNSA. This CDR3 reads CASSPQGSAYEQYF. The CDR3 DNA reads as TGTGCCAGCAGCCCACAGGGGTCAGCCTACGAGCAGTACTTC.

The genes are TRBV7-8 and TRBJ2-7; 12 bases line up with TRBD1. The J segment lost 6 bases and the V segment lost 3 bases, leaving 6 bases of the junction unmatched. The CDR3 is made up of 15 amino acids. CDR1 is SGHVS, CDR2 FQNEAQ, per germline. The CDR3 loop reads CASSFGTGGLGEQYF. CDR3 sequence (DNA): TGTGCCAGCAGCTTTGGGACAGGGGGCTTGGGCGAGCAGTACTTC. The full variable domain, in which reference TRBV7-8 and TRBJ2-7 provide the parts outside the CDR3, is GAGVSQSPRYKVAKRGQDVALRCDPISGHVSLFWYQQALGQGPEFLTYFQNEAQLDKSGLPSDRFFAERPEGSVSTLKIQRTQQEDSAVYLCASSFGTGGLGEQYFGPGTRLTVT.

This chain connects TRBV28 to TRBJ2-7, with 9 bases identical to TRBD1. This CDR3 is 14 amino acids long. Germline V gene data show CDR1 as MDHEN and CDR2 as SYDVKM. The V gene end was trimmed by 6 bases and the J gene end by 4 bases; junction bases not matched to a gene: 7. Here the CDR3 reads CASRGTGIKYEQYF. The DNA of the CDR3 is TGTGCCAGCAGGGGGACAGGGATCAAATACGAGCAGTACTTC.

The chain joins TRBV28 to TRBJ1-4; unclear D gene. CDR3 size: 14 residues. The V end was cut by 2 bases, the J end by 6 bases, with 10 bases between. The V gene's germline CDR1 is MDHEN and CDR2 SYDVKM. CDR3 region: CASSLTRTDEKLFF. CDR3 bases: TGTGCCAGCAGTTTAACCAGGACGGATGAAAAACTGTTTTTT. The variable domain in full, with the rest retrieved from reference TRBV28 and TRBJ1-4, is DVKVTQSSRYLVKRTGEKVFLECVQDMDHENMFWYRQDPGLGLRLIYFSYDVKMKEKGDIPEGYSVSREKKERFSLILESASTNQTSMYLCASSLTRTDEKLFFGSGTQLSVL.

CDR3 amino acids: CSVEEGRQYF. CDR3 in DNA: TGCAGCGTTGAGGAGGGAAGGCAGTACTTC. The chain uses TRBV29-1 and TRBJ2-7; a weak D match, TRBD2 (6 bases). V was trimmed by 3 bases and J by 9 bases, leaving 9 bases between them. The germline V gene encodes CDR1 SQVTM and CDR2 ANQGSEA. This CDR3 has 10 residues.

V gene TRBV7-2 combines with J gene TRBJ1-6; D not certain. V dropped 1 base and J dropped 0 bases, with 4 bases sitting between them. CDR3 size: 15 residues. Germline V gene sequence: CDR1 SGHTA, CDR2 FQGNSA. CDR3 in DNA: TGTGCCAGCAGCTTAGTGAGCTCCTATAATTCACCCCTCCACTTT. Translation: CASSLVSSYNSPLHF.

This clone showed up just a few times. The DNA for the CDR3 is TGTGCCAGCAGTTTGTGGGGGAAACAGGCGAACACCGGGGAGCTGTTTTTT. Its protein is CASSLWGKQANTGELFF. The chain joins TRBV27 to TRBJ2-2, with D tentatively TRBD1 or TRBD2 (5 bases each). The germline V and J ends were trimmed by 3 bases and 0 bases, with 14 bases remaining between them. This CDR3 is built from 17 residues. Germline CDR1 is MNHEY and CDR2 is SMNVEV (reference sequence).

The V and J genes are TRBV5-4 and TRBJ2-2; D ambiguous. Germline CDR1 is SGHNT and CDR2 is YYREEE (reference sequence). The CDR3 length is 14 residues. V was shortened by 2 bases and J by 1 base, with 6 bases between the two germline ends. CDR3 residues: CASSLLLNTGELFF. The CDR3 DNA sequence: TGTGCCAGCAGCTTATTATTGAACACCGGGGAGCTGTTTTTT.